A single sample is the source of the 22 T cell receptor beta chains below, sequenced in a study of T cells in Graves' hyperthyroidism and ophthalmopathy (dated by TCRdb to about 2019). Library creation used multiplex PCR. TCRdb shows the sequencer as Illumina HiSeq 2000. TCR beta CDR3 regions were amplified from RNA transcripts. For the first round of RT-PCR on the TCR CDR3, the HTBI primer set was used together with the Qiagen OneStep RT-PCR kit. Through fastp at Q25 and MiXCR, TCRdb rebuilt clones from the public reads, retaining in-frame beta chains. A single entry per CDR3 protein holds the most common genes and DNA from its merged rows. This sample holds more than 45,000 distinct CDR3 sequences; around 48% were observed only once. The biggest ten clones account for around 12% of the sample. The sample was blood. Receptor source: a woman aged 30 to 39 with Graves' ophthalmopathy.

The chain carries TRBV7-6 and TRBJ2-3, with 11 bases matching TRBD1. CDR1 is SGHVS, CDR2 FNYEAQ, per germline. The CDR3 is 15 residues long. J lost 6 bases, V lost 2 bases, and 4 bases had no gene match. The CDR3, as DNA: TGTGCCAGCAGCTTACAGGACAGGGGGCTGGATACGCAGTATTTT. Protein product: CASSLQDRGLDTQYF.

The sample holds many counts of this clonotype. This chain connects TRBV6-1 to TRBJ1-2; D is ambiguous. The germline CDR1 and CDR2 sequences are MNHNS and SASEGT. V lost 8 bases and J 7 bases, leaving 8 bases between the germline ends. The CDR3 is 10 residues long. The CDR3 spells CASQELGYTF. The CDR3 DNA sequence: TGTGCCAGCCAGGAGCTTGGCTACACCTTC.

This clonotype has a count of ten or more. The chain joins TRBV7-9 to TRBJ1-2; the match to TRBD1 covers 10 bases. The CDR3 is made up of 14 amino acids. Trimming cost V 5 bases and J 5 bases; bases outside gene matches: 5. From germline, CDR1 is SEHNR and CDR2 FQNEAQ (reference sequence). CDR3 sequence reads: CASSDRDRGYGYTF. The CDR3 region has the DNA TGTGCCAGCAGCGACCGGGACAGGGGTTATGGCTACACCTTC.

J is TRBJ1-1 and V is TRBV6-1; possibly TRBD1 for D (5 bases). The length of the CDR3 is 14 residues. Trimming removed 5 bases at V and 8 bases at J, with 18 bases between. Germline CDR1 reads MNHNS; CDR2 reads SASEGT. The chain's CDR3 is CASSYDRGVTEAFF. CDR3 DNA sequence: TGTGCCAGCAGTTACGACCGGGGCGTCACGGAAGCTTTCTTT.

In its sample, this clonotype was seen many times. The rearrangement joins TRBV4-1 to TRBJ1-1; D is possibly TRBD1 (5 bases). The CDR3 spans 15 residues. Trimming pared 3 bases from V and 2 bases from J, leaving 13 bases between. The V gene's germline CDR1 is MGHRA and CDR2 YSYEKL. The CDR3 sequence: CASSQRQTSNTEAFF. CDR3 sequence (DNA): TGCGCCAGCAGCCAGAGACAGACCTCCAACACTGAAGCTTTCTTT.

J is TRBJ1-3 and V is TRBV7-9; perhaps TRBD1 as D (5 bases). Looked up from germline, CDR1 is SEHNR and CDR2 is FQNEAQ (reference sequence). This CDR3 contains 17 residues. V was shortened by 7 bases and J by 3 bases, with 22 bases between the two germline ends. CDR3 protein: CASTGSSGGAGGNTIYF. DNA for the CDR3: TGTGCCAGCACAGGAAGCAGTGGGGGTGCCGGTGGAAACACCATATATTTT.

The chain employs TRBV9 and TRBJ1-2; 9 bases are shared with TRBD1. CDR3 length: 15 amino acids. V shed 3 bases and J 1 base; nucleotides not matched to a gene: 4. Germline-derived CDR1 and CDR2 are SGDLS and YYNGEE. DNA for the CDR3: TGTGCCAGCAGCGGGACAGGGGTTGATAACTATGGCTACACCTTC. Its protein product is CASSGTGVDNYGYTF.

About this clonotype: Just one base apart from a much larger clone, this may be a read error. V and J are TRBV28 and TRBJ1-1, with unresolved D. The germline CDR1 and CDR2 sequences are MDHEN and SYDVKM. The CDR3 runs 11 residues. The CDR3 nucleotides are TGTGCCGGCAGTTCGGGCCCTGAAGCTTTCTTT. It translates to CAGSSGPEAFF.

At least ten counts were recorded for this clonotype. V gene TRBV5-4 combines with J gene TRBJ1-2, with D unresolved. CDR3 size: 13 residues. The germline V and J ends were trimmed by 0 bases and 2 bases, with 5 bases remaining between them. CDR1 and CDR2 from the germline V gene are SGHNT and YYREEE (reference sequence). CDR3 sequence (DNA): TGTGCCAGCAGCTTGGTTAGAAACTATGGCTACACCTTC. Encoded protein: CASSLVRNYGYTF.

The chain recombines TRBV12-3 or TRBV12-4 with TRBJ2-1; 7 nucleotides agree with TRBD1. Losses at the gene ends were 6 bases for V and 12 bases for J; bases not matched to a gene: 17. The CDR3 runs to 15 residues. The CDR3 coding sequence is TGTGCCAGCAGCCCTTACAGGGGTATTCCGGATACGCAGTTCTTC. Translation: CASSPYRGIPDTQFF.

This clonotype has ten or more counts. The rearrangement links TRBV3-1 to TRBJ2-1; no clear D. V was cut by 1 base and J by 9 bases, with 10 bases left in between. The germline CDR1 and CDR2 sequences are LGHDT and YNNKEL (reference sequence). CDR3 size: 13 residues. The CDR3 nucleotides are TGTGCCAGCAGCCAAGCTCGGATGGGTGAGCAGTTCTTC. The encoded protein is CASSQARMGEQFF.

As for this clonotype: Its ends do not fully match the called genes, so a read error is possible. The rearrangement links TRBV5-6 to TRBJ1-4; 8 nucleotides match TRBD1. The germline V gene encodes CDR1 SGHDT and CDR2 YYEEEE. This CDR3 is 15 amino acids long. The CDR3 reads CASILADRAERKTVF. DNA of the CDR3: TGTGCCAGCATACTAGCGGACAGGGCAGAGCGAAAAACTGTTTTT.

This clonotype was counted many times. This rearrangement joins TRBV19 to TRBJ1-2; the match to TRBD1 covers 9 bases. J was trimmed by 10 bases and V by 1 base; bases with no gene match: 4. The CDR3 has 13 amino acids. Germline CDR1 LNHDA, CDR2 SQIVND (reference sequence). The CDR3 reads CASSIGTGALYTF. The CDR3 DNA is TGTGCCAGTAGTATAGGGACAGGGGCCCTCTACACCTTC.

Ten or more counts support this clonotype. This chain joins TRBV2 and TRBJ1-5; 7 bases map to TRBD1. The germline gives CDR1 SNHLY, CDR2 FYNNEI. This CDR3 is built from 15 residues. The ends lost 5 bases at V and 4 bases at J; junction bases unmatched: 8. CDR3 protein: CASSLSGGKNQPQHF. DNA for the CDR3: TGTGCCAGCAGTCTCTCAGGGGGTAAAAATCAGCCCCAGCATTTT.

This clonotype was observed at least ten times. The CDR3 coding sequence is TGTGCCAGCAGCCCATATACAGGGGGCACCGGGGAGCTGTTTTTT. Translating gives CASSPYTGGTGELFF. V usage is TRBV7-3 and J usage is TRBJ2-2, with TRBD1 matching over 8 bases. V shed 5 bases, J shed 4 bases, and the junction held 6 bases outside the gene matches. Germline CDR1 SGHTA, CDR2 FQGTGA. The CDR3 runs 15 residues.

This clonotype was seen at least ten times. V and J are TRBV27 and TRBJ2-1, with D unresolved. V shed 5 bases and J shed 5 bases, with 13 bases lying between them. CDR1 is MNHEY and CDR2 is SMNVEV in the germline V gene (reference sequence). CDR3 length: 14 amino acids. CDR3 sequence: CASSRELPHNEQFF. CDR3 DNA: TGTGCCAGCAGTAGGGAACTTCCCCACAATGAGCAGTTCTTC.

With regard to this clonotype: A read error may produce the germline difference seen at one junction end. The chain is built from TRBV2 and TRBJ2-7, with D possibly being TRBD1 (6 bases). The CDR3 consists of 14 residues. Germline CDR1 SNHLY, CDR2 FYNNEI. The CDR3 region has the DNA TGTGCCAGCACTCAGGACAGTTCCTCCTACAAGCAGTACTTC. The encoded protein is CASTQDSSSYKQYF.

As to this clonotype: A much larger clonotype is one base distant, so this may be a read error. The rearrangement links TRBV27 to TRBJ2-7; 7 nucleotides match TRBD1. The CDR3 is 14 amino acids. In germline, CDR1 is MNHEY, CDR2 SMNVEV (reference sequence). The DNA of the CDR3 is TGTGCCAGCAGACTACAGGGGCTAGGGTACGAGCAGAACTTC. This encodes CASRLQGLGYEQNF.

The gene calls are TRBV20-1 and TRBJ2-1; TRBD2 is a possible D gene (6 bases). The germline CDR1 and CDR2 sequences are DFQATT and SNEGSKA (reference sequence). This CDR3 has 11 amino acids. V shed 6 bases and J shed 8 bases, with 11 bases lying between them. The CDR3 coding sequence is TGCAGTGCCCGGACTACGTATGAGCAGTTCTTC. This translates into CSARTTYEQFF.

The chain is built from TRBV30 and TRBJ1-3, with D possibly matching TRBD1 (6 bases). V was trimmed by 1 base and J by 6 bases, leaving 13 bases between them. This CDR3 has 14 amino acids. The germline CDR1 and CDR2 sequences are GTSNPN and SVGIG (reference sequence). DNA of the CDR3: TGTGCCTGGAGTGCACAGGGTAATCAAAACACCATATATTTT. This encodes CAWSAQGNQNTIYF.

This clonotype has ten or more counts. The CDR3 bases are TGTGCCAGCAGCTGGAGAACAGGGGGCGCGGGGGTGAACACTGAAGCTTTCTTT. Protein: CASSWRTGGAGVNTEAFF. The chain joins TRBV13 to TRBJ1-1; 9 bases fit TRBD1. The V gene's germline CDR1 is PRHDT and CDR2 FYEKMQ (reference sequence). Trimming removed 4 bases from V and 0 bases from J; junction bases left unmatched: 12. CDR3 length: 18 residues.

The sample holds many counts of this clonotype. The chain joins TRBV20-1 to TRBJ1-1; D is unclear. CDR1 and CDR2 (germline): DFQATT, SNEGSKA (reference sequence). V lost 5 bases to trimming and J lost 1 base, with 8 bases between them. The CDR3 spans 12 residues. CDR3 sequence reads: CSAFWSNTEAFF. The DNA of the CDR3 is TGCAGTGCTTTCTGGTCGAACACTGAAGCTTTCTTT.